This T cell receptor (beta chain) comes out of a study of T-cell reconstitution after alpha-beta-depleted transplantation in children. This sample's TCRbeta library carried unique molecular identifier barcodes. TCRdb fed the PCR reads into MiXCR, producing one record per CDR3 protein. The sample has 230,000 or so distinct CDR3 sequences; about 11% are singletons. The CDR3 sequence is 14 residues long. V dropped 6 bases and J dropped 3; count of bases not matched to a gene: 7. Germline lookup yields CDR1 ENHRY and CDR2 SYGVKD. This clonotype came up many times. The chain employs TRBV10-3 and TRBJ2-5, with TRBD2 matching over 7 bases. This sample comprised PBMCs from the stem cell graft donor, obtained from the stem cell graft. The TCR was taken from a human donor who donated a stem cell graft to a child with acute lymphoblastic leukemia. The chain's CDR3 is CAIRTALAEETQYF. The CDR3 nucleotides read TGTGCCATCAGAACGGCCCTAGCGGAAGAGACCCAGTACTTC.